This paragraph reports one TCR beta chain. What it binds is unknown. This CDR3 has 15 residues. The trim removed 5 bases at V and 1 base at J, leaving 5 bases unmatched. Germline V lookup: CDR1 LNHDA, CDR2 SQIVND (reference sequence). The sample originates from a study of beta chain features in type 1 diabetes. Overall study findings and caveats: TCRB CDR3s were moderately but significantly shorter in Type 1 diabetes patients in all four CD4+ subsets.

The entirety of the isolated RNA underwent reverse transcription, so expressed TCRB transcripts were sequenced. Clones were read by immunoSEQ multiplex PCR, and TCRdb kept only the in-frame ones, dropping some. The sample has 300,000 to 400,000 clones, around 7.6% seen once; the top ten hold under 0.5%. The chain is built from TRBV19 and TRBJ2-1; TRBD1 matches 7 bases. Sample: central memory CD4+ T cells from blood. The origin of this receptor is a woman between 18 and 29 years old in good health. CDR3 sequence (DNA): TGTGCCAGTAGTGGGCAGGGGGTTTCCTACAATGAGCAGTTCTTC. It codes for CASSGQGVSYNEQFF. Filled out from reference TRBV19 and TRBJ2-1, the complete variable domain reads DGGITQSPKYLFRKEGQNVTLSCEQNLNHDAMYWYRQDPGQGLRLIYYSQIVNDFQKGDIAEGYSVSREKKESFPLTVTSAQKNPTAFYLCASSGQGVSYNEQFFGPGTRLTVL.